This T cell receptor beta chain emerged from a study of blood T cell repertoires in COVID-19. For the study at large: Samples taken during acute and convalescent COVID-19 were collected in the United States, Italy and Spain. T cells, B-cell-depleted T cells, or PBMCs provided the cDNA or gDNA that served as material.

Original data processing: Amplified reference gene primers provided the basis for estimating nucleated cell counts. The data were produced by immunoSEQ multiplex PCR, yet TCRdb's version contains in-frame clones alone and is incomplete. The DNA was the basis for D and trimming; V, J and clone size are from that table. The sample comprises about 260,000 clones, under 90% of which are singletons, and 4.2% rests with the top ten. With V trimmed by 4 bases and J by 3 bases, 5 bases remained unmatched. The germline V gene has CDR1 LNHNV and CDR2 YYDKDF (reference sequence). The CDR3 is made up of 15 amino acids.

This receptor was obtained from a man between 60 and 75 years old with acute or convalescent COVID-19. The sequenced sample was peripheral blood. The rearrangement uses TRBV15 and TRBJ1-5; 8 bases agree with TRBD1. CDR3 in amino acids: CATSIRGRDNQPQHF. CDR3 DNA: TGTGCCACCAGCATCAGGGGGCGCGACAATCAGCCCCAGCATTTT. The entire variable domain, with the rest obtained from reference TRBV15 and TRBJ1-5, is as follows: DAMVIQNPRYQVTQFGKPVTLSCSQTLNHNVMYWYQQKSSQAPKLLFHYYDKDFNNEADTPDNFQSRRPNTSFCFLDIRSPGLGDTAMYLCATSIRGRDNQPQHFGDGTRLSIL.